The entry that follows covers one T cell receptor (beta chain) sequence. The antigen remains undetermined. The data were obtained in a study of regulatory T cells. Every patient with CD3G deficiency had evidence of autoimmunity. Patients aged 2 to 39 years had fewer naive and more memory CD4+ and CD8+ T cells. CD4+ T cells were divided by sorting: CD25-high CD127-low Tregs, CD25-low CD127-high conventional cells. Notes on the study in general: Hydrophobic residues at CDR3 positions 6 and 7 were enriched in conventional CD4+ T cells of CD3G-deficient patients.

V shed 4 bases, J shed 7 bases, and the junction held 12 bases outside the gene matches. CDR1 is MDHEN, CDR2 SYDVKM, per germline. The CDR3 runs to 15 residues. The PCR used 52 TRBV and 13 TRBJ primers. Clones were sequenced by immunoSEQ multiplex PCR, and TCRdb holds only the in-frame ones, with some missing. The sample holds 20,000 to 25,000 clones, roughly 90% seen once. The sequencing input was conventional CD4+ T cells sorted from blood. The origin of this receptor is a child aged 5-17 years with CD3G deficiency. V gene TRBV28 combines with J gene TRBJ2-7; 8 bases fit TRBD1. CDR3 sequence reads: CASSSYRGMIREQYF. CDR3 coding DNA: TGTGCCAGCAGTTCCTACAGGGGGATGATTCGGGAGCAGTACTTC.